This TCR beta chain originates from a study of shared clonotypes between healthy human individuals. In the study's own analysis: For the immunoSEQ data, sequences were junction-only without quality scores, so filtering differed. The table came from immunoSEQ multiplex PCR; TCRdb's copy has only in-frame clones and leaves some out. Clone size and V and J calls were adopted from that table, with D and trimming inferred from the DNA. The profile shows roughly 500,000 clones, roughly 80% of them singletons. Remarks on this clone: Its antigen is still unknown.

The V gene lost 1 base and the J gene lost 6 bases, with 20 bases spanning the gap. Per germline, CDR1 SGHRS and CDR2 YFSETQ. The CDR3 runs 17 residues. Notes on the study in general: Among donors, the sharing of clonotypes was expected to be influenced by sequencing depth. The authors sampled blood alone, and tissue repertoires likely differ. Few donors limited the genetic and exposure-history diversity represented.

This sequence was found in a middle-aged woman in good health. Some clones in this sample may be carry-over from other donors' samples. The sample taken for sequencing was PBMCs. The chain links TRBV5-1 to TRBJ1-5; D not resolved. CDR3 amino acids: CASSLPGRKGRFQPQHF. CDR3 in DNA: TGCGCCAGCAGCTTGCCCGGGAGAAAGGGTAGGTTTCAGCCCCAGCATTTT.